Below, 8 T cell receptor beta chains from the same sample are listed, as sequenced in a study of blood T cells in healthy people across ages. Primers used in a second PCR of about 6 to 11 cycles were a sample-barcoded 5' primer and a J-beta primer mix. TCRdb redid the calling of the 5' RACE reads with MiXCR, one entry per CDR3 protein. The sample consists of approximately 600,000 distinct CDR3 sequences, roughly 58% of them appearing once. The source material was blood. The receptors shown here come from a man aged 55-75 years in good health.

The chain recombines TRBV27 with TRBJ2-7; TRBD1 matches 9 bases. CDR1 MNHEY and CDR2 SMNVEV come from the germline V gene (reference sequence). V was pared by 5 bases and J by 0 bases, with 5 bases of the junction left unmatched. This CDR3 contains 15 residues. CDR3 sequence: CASSPRQGGSYEQYF. DNA of the CDR3: TGTGCCAGCAGTCCCCGACAGGGGGGCTCCTACGAGCAGTACTTC.

V and J are TRBV24-1 and TRBJ1-4; D gene uncertain. V was cut by 5 bases and J by 8 bases, with 8 bases left in between. CDR3 length: 12 residues. Per germline, CDR1 KGHDR and CDR2 SFDVKD. The CDR3 spells CATSALGEKLFF. CDR3 DNA sequence: TGTGCCACCAGTGCCTTGGGGGAAAAACTGTTTTTT.

The chain employs TRBV5-1 and TRBJ2-5; D possibly matches TRBD1 or TRBD2 (5 bases each). The CDR3 sequence is 14 residues long. In germline, CDR1 is SGHRS, CDR2 YFSETQ. V dropped 0 bases and J dropped 3 bases, with 9 bases sitting between them. CDR3 sequence reads: CASSLGDGEETQYF. In nucleotides, the CDR3 is TGCGCCAGCAGCTTGGGGGACGGCGAAGAGACCCAGTACTTC.

The genes are TRBV6-5 and TRBJ1-2; D unresolved. Germline V gene sequence: CDR1 MNHEY, CDR2 SVGAGI. The CDR3 is 14 residues long. Trimming pared 2 bases from V and 4 bases from J, leaving 11 bases between. DNA of the CDR3: TGTGCCAGCAGTTACGCCCAGGCCGTCTATGGCTACACCTTC. Protein: CASSYAQAVYGYTF.

This chain links TRBV10-3 with TRBJ2-7; 10 nucleotides agree with TRBD1. V shed 6 bases, J shed 6 bases, and the junction held 5 bases outside the gene matches. Per germline, CDR1 ENHRY and CDR2 SYGVKD. The CDR3 contains 13 residues. The CDR3 DNA reads as TGTGCCATCAGATCAGGACAGGGGGGCGAGCAGTACTTC. It is translated as CAIRSGQGGEQYF.

V gene TRBV7-9 combines with J gene TRBJ2-1, with unresolved D. The CDR3 totals 13 residues. Trimming cost V 2 bases and J 6 bases, with 8 bases left between them. Looked up from germline, CDR1 is SEHNR and CDR2 is FQNEAQ (reference sequence). CDR3 in DNA: TGTGCCAGCAGCTTAAGTTTCGGCAATGAGCAGTTCTTC. The encoded protein is CASSLSFGNEQFF.

V gene TRBV10-3 combines with J gene TRBJ2-7; 8 positions match TRBD1. Germline V gene data show CDR1 as ENHRY and CDR2 as SYGVKD. The CDR3 is 14 residues long. The trim removed 3 bases at V and 4 bases at J, leaving 5 bases unmatched. CDR3: CAISEDRGWYEQYF. The CDR3 DNA is TGTGCCATCAGTGAAGACAGGGGATGGTACGAGCAGTACTTC.

This clonotype was counted only a few times. The chain combines TRBV18 with TRBJ1-2, with 8 bases lining up with TRBD1. The V segment lost 0 bases and the J segment 8 bases; nucleotides outside the gene matches: 8. CDR3 length: 15 amino acids. Germline V gene data show CDR1 as KGHSH and CDR2 as LQKENI. The CDR3 DNA is TGTGCCAGCTCACCACCGGGTCAGGGGGCGGACGGCTACACCTTC. Protein: CASSPPGQGADGYTF. The whole variable domain, filled in from reference TRBV18 and TRBJ1-2, reads NAGVMQNPRHLVRRRGQEARLRCSPMKGHSHVYWYRQLPEEGLKFMVYLQKENIIDESGMPKERFSAEFPKEGPSILRIQQVVRGDSAAYFCASSPPGQGADGYTFGSGTRLTVV.